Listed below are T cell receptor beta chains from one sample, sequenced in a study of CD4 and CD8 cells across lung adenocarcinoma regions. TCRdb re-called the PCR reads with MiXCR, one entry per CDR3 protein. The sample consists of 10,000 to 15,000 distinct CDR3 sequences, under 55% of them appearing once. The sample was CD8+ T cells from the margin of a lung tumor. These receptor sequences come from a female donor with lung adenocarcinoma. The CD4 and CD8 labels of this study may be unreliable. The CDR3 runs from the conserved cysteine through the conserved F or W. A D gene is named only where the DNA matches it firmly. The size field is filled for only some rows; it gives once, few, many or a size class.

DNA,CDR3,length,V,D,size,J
TGTGCCAGCAGGGACTCGGGGGGCCGAGACCCAGATACGCAGTACTTT,CASRDSGGRDPDTQYF,16,TRBV6-4,-,-,TRBJ2-3
TGTGCCAGCAGCTTTCAGGACATGAACACTGAAGCTTTCTTT,CASSFQDMNTEAFF,14,TRBV5-5,-,few,TRBJ1-1
TGTGCCAGGGGCATGGGCCGTGACCCAGAGACCCAGTACTTC,CARGMGRDPETQYF,14,TRBV27,-,-,TRBJ2-5
TGTGCCAGCAGCTTAGATGGAGAAGAGGCCGCGAACACCGGGGAGCTGTTTTTT,CASSLDGEEAANTGELFF,18,TRBV7-2,-,many,TRBJ2-2
TGTGCCAGCAGTGACGGTACGGGGGGCGAGGGAGATACGCAGTATTTT,CASSDGTGGEGDTQYF,16,TRBV6-4,-,many,TRBJ2-3
TGCTCGGGGATGTTGGCCAAAAACACGCAGTATTTC,CSGMLAKNTQYF,12,TRBV10-1,-,-,TRBJ2-4
TGTGCCAGCGACCCGGGACTATGGGGTAAAAACATTCAGTATTTT,CASDPGLWGKNIQYF,15,TRBV27,TRBD2,-,TRBJ2-3
TGTGCCAGCAGCCAAGCTTCCAGGGGACTACAAGAGACCCAGTACTTC,CASSQASRGLQETQYF,16,TRBV3-1,-,once,TRBJ2-5
TGTGCCGCGAGGGAAGGTAGCGGGGACCCAGATACCCAGTACTTC,CAAREGSGDPDTQYF,15,TRBV6-1,TRBD2,-,TRBJ2-5
TGTGCCAGCAGTAAGGTCTCTGGATCCCCATTAAATCAGCCCCAGCATTTT,CASSKVSGSPLNQPQHF,17,TRBV28,-,-,TRBJ1-5
TGTGCCAGCAAGCTAGCGGGGGGATATAATGAGCAGTTCTTC,CASKLAGGYNEQFF,14,TRBV6-1,TRBD2,few,TRBJ2-1
TGTGCCAGCAGTTACAACGGCGCGACAGGGGGCCGGGAGACCCAGTACTTC,CASSYNGATGGRETQYF,17,TRBV6-5,TRBD1,-,TRBJ2-5
TGTGCCAGCGGCGGGGACAGCCCCCACTATGGCTACACCTTC,CASGGDSPHYGYTF,14,TRBV9,TRBD1,few,TRBJ1-2
TGTGCCAGCAGTGAGAACTTTGCCACAGATACGCAGTATTTT,CASSENFATDTQYF,14,TRBV6-4,-,-,TRBJ2-3
TGTGCCAGCAGTCTCCTGGGTAATAGCAATCAGCCCCAGCATTTT,CASSLLGNSNQPQHF,15,TRBV6-1,-,many,TRBJ1-5
TGTGCCAGCAGTTCGATTATTCCGACAGGGATGGGCAAAGATACGCAGTATTTC,CASSSIIPTGMGKDTQYF,18,TRBV6-5,TRBD1,once,TRBJ2-3
TGTGTCAGCACGGGGCACGGGGGCCGTGACCAAGAGACCCAGTACTTC,CVSTGHGGRDQETQYF,16,TRBV28,-,-,TRBJ2-5
TGTGCCAGCGCTACGGGACTAAACAATGAGCAGTTCTTC,CASATGLNNEQFF,13,TRBV2,TRBD2,many,TRBJ2-1
TGCGCCAGCAGCTCGGGACTAGCGGGGGGGGCAGATACGCAGTATTTT,CASSSGLAGGADTQYF,16,TRBV5-1,TRBD2,few,TRBJ2-3
TGCGCCAGCAGTGGGGGGTGGTATGGCTACACCTTC,CASSGGWYGYTF,12,TRBV10-2,-,-,TRBJ1-2
TGTGCCAGCAAAAGGCGGTTCTCCTACAATGAGCAGTTCTTC,CASKRRFSYNEQFF,14,TRBV6-1,-,-,TRBJ2-1
TGTGCCAGCAGTTACACCCACACAGATACGCAGTATTTT,CASSYTHTDTQYF,13,TRBV6-5,-,many,TRBJ2-3
TGTGCCAGCAGGAAACTAGAGGCTGGTATCACCGGGGAGCAGTTTTTT,CASRKLEAGITGEQFF,16,TRBV3-1,-,-,TRBJ2-2
TGTGCCAGCAGCAGTCCGGGACCAGATCGACTAGCCGAAGATACGCAGTATTTT,CASSSPGPDRLAEDTQYF,18,TRBV6-1,TRBD2,-,TRBJ2-3
TGTGCCAGCAGACAGGGGGGAGAGACCCAGTACTTC,CASRQGGETQYF,12,TRBV6-1,TRBD1,once,TRBJ2-5
TGTGCCTCGCACAGGGAAGGGCTGAACACTGAAGCTTTCTTT,CASHREGLNTEAFF,14,TRBV10-3,-,-,TRBJ1-1
TGTGCCAGCAGCGAACTGACAGATTACAATGAGCAGTTCTTC,CASSELTDYNEQFF,14,TRBV6-1,-,few,TRBJ2-1
TGTGCCAGCAGCCCAAATGGGGGACCTCACGAGCAGTACTTC,CASSPNGGPHEQYF,14,TRBV27,-,few,TRBJ2-7
TGTGCCATCCGCAGGGGGAAGGGTGAAAAACTGTTTTTT,CAIRRGKGEKLFF,13,TRBV10-3,TRBD1,-,TRBJ1-4
TGTGCCAGCAGTGAGGGACAGGGGCTCTACGAGCAGTACTTC,CASSEGQGLYEQYF,14,TRBV6-1,TRBD1,medium-sized,TRBJ2-7
TGTGCCAGCATGGACCACGGTTCACCCCTCCACTTT,CASMDHGSPLHF,12,TRBV27,-,-,TRBJ1-6
TGTGCCAGGGGGTTCCAGGGGGCTAGCAGAGATACGCAGTATTTC,CARGFQGASRDTQYF,15,TRBV6-1,TRBD1,-,TRBJ2-3
TGTGCCAGCAGTTACTCGAAAACTAGCGGGGGAGATACGCAGTATTTT,CASSYSKTSGGDTQYF,16,TRBV6-6,TRBD2,medium-sized,TRBJ2-3
TGTGCCAGCAGTTACGAAGGGGCCGGGGAGCTGTTTTTT,CASSYEGAGELFF,13,TRBV6-5,-,many,TRBJ2-2
TGCGCCAGCAGCTTGGTGGGGTACACTGAAGCTTTCTTT,CASSLVGYTEAFF,13,TRBV5-1,-,few,TRBJ1-1
TGTGCCAGCAGTGAACGGAGCTCCTATAATTCACCCCTCCACTTT,CASSERSSYNSPLHF,15,TRBV25-1,-,-,TRBJ1-6
TGTGCCAGCAGCGCGCCTTTGGACGTGAGCACCGGGAAGCAGTATTTT,CASSAPLDVSTGKQYF,16,TRBV7-2,-,-,TRBJ2-3
TGTGCCATCAGTGCCTCGGGACAGGGGAGGTATAATGAGCAGTTCTTC,CAISASGQGRYNEQFF,16,TRBV10-3,TRBD1,-,TRBJ2-1
TGTGCCAGGGGATTCTCGGCGACTAGCGGCAATACGCAGTATTTT,CARGFSATSGNTQYF,15,TRBV6-1,TRBD2,-,TRBJ2-3
TGTGCCAGCAGCGTAACGCCGCCAGGGAACACCGGGGAGCTGTTTTTT,CASSVTPPGNTGELFF,16,TRBV9,-,few,TRBJ2-2
TGTGCCAGCAGCTTAGATCGTGGGACAGAGAGCACAGATACGCAGTATTTT,CASSLDRGTESTDTQYF,17,TRBV11-2,TRBD1,-,TRBJ2-3
TGTGCCAGCAGTTCATTCCTCGGGACAGGGGACGGGGAGCTGTTTTTT,CASSSFLGTGDGELFF,16,TRBV6-5,TRBD1,-,TRBJ2-2
TGTGCCAGCAGTGAAGCCCGTGACCCAGAGACCCAGTATTTC,CASSEARDPETQYF,14,TRBV6-1,-,-,TRBJ2-1
TGTGCCAGCAGGGCCGTCTTGGGGAGCACAGATACGCAGTATTTT,CASRAVLGSTDTQYF,15,TRBV6-5,-,medium-sized,TRBJ2-3
TGTGCCAGCAGTGAGGGGGTGGGGGCCCAAGATACGCAGTACTTT,CASSEGVGAQDTQYF,15,TRBV6-4,-,-,TRBJ2-3